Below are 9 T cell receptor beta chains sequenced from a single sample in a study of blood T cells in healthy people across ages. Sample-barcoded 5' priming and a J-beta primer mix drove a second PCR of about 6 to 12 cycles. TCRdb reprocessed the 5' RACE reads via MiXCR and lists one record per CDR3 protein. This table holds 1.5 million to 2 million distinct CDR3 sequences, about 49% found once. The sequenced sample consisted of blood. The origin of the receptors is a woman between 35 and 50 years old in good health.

The CDR3 DNA sequence: TGTGCCAGCAGCCAACGACTAGCGGGGGGGCAAGAAGATACGCAGTATTTT. This translates into CASSQRLAGGQEDTQYF. The V call is TRBV11-2, the J call TRBJ2-3, with TRBD2 identical over 14 bases. CDR1 and CDR2 (germline): SGHAT, FQNNGV. The CDR3 consists of 17 residues. The junction had 9 bases not matched to a gene; V was cut back by 5 bases and J by 5 bases.

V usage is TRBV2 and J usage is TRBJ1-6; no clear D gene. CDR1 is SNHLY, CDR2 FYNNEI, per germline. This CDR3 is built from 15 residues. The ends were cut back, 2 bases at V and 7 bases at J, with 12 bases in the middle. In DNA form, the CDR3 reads TGTGCCAGCAGTGAAAGGCAGGTTAGGAATTCACCCCTCCACTTT. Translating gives CASSERQVRNSPLHF.

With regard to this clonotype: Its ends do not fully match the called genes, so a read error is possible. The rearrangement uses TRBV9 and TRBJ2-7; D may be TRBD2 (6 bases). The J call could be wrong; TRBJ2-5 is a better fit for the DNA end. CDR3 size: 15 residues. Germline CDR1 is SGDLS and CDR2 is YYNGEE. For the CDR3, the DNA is TGCGCCAGCAGCGTAGATTCTACCCGGGGGAAGACCCAGTACTTC. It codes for CASSVDSTRGKTQYF.

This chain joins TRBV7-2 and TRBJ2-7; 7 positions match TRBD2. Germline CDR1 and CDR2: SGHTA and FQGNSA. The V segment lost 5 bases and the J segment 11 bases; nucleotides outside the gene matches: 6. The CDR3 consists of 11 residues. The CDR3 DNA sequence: TGTGCCAGCAGCCGGACTAGAACTAAGTACTTC. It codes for CASSRTRTKYF.

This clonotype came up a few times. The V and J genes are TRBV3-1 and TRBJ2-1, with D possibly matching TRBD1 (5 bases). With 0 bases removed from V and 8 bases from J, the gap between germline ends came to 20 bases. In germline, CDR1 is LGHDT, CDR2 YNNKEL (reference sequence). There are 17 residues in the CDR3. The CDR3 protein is CASSQDRLGAGWDEQFF. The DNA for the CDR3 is TGTGCCAGCAGCCAAGATCGGTTAGGGGCCGGGTGGGATGAGCAGTTCTTC.

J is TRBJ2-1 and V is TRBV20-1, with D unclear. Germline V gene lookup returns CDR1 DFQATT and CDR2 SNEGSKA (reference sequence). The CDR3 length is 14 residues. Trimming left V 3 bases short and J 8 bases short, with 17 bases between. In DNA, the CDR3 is TGCAGTGCTAGTCATCACCTTCACCGGGATGAGCAGTTCTTC. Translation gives CSASHHLHRDEQFF.

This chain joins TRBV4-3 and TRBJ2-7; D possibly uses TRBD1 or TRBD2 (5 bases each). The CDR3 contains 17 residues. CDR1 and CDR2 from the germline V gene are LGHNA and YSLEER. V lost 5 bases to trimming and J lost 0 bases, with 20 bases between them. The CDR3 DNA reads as TGCGCCAGCAGCGGAGCACTGATCGGGACCAACTCCTACGAGCAGTACTTC. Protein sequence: CASSGALIGTNSYEQYF.

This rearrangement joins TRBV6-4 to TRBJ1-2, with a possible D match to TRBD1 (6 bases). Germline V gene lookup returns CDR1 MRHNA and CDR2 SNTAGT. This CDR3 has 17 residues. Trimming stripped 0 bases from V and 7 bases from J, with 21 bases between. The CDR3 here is CASSDSYRGDISRGYTF. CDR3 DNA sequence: TGTGCCAGCAGTGACTCGTACCGCGGGGACATCAGCCGTGGCTACACCTTC.

The CDR3: CAISESRRYNSPLHF. CDR3 nucleotides: TGTGCCATCAGTGAGTCTCGGCGGTATAATTCACCCCTCCACTTT. V usage is TRBV10-3 and J usage is TRBJ1-6; no firm D call. Germline values: CDR1 ENHRY, CDR2 SYGVKD. CDR3 length: 15 residues. The ends were cut back, 0 bases at V and 4 bases at J, with 7 bases in the middle.